This record looks at one TCR beta chain sequence and its context. Its specific antigen is unknown. There are no base qualities to consult, and no much larger clone falls within one base. The CDR3 regions of human TCRbeta chains were analyzed by immunosequencing. Processing in the source paper ran as follows. TCRs in the repertoires were compared against a reference library of SARS-CoV-2-specific TCRs that had been generated with the MIRA antigen-specificity platform. Breadth was defined as the fraction of unique TCRs that were SARS-CoV-2-associated. Depth was defined as the fraction of total T cells that were SARS-CoV-2-associated. Using the MIRA data, every spike-specific TCR was mapped to the spike region that the TCR reacted to and assigned to either a CD4 or a CD8 class. Log10-transformed breadth and depth values were compared by one-way ANOVA with Sidak's multiple comparisons tests. TCRdb limited this immuneACCESS table to in-frame rearrangements with V and J called. A share of clones is missing; checked studies link under half to unresolved V genes, and the rest is unexplained. V, J and clone size were drawn from that table, and D and trimming were deduced from the DNA. The sample includes 100,000 to 150,000 clones, with around 91% observed a single time. Of the sample, about 4.3% is held by the ten largest clones.

The sample is drawn from a study of T cell responses to AZD1222 COVID-19 vaccine (dated by TCRdb to the early 2020s). For the wider study: A total of 230 or so trial participants underwent TCR sequencing, of whom roughly 210 received two doses of AZD1222 and about 25 received two doses of the MenACWY control vaccine. Trial participants were enrolled by age into 18-55, 56-69 and 70-plus year subgroups, with around 140, 26 and 57 TCR-sequenced participants respectively. Results and caveats for the whole study, not just this receptor: Conclusions about previously exposed vaccinees are limited because only six or seven AZD1222 recipients were SARS-CoV-2 seropositive at baseline. Because no samples from the day 14 peak response were available, repertoires could be characterized only after the peak T cell response. A significant rise in spike-specific TCR breadth and depth was observed after two AZD1222 doses relative to day 0 and relative to MenACWY recipients. Reportedly, almost half of the unique spike-specific TCRs recognized epitopes lying outside the regions that are mutated in the B.1.351 and B.1.1.7 variants. Participants were mostly white British and included more females than males, and it was suggested by the authors that clonal diversity may have been underestimated. The 56-69-year group was small, and its depth increase did not reach significance, likely because of low power. The whole spike protein was spanned by vaccine-associated CD4 TCRs, and dominant responses were seen in regions 160-218 and 743-854.

In light of the paper, this sample's time point label describes: baseline before first vaccination. The sample's treatment or condition label is to be understood as: meningococcal conjugate vaccine given as trial control. Vaccinee samples were obtained from the UK trials COV001 and COV002, which included a single-blind randomized controlled phase 2/3 trial of AZD1222 (ChAdOx1 nCoV-19) in healthy adults. For TCRbeta chain sequencing, PBMC samples were collected from trial participants at day 0 and at day 28 after the second dose. The clonotype originates from an adult in good health. The input for sequencing was peripheral blood, taken on day 0 of MenACWY control vaccination.

The DNA sequence reads TGTGCCAGCAGCTTAGGCGTCAGGGGTCCACAAGAGACCCAGTACTTC. The encoded protein is CASSLGVRGPQETQYF. The chain was built from TRBV11-2 and TRBJ2-5; TRBD1 is a weak D gene call, 6 bases matching. A distance of 14 bases separates the germline ends of V and J, which lose 1 base and 2 bases respectively. The germline V gene yields SGHAT for CDR1 and FQNNGV for CDR2. The CDR3 runs 16 amino acids, cysteine and phenylalanine included. Solely the CDR3 DNA is kept, with 48 bases framed from the first base.